Listed here are 19 T cell receptor beta chains from one sample, sequenced in a study of T cells in Graves' hyperthyroidism and ophthalmopathy. TCR beta CDR3 regions were amplified from RNA. With the HTBI primer set, the TCR CDR3 went through a first round of RT-PCR. TCRdb processed the multiplex PCR reads anew with MiXCR; each CDR3 protein has one entry. The sample has around 540,000 distinct CDR3 sequences, about 16% seen once. The sample taken for sequencing was blood. The receptors shown here come from a woman between 25 and 40 years old with Graves' ophthalmopathy.

This sequence joins TRBV19 and TRBJ2-6; D is perhaps TRBD1 or TRBD2 (5 bases each). V shed 3 bases and J shed 0 bases, with 9 bases lying between them. The germline CDR1 and CDR2 sequences are LNHDA and SQIVND (reference sequence). This CDR3 comprises 16 residues. This CDR3 reads CASSIRGPSGANVLTF. The CDR3 DNA is TGTGCCAGTAGTATTCGGGGACCCTCTGGGGCCAACGTCCTGACTTTC.

This clonotype appeared a few times. The chain links TRBV7-6 to TRBJ2-5; possibly TRBD2 for D (5 bases). From germline, CDR1 is SGHVS and CDR2 FNYEAQ. There are 15 residues in the CDR3. V gave up 2 bases and J gave up 4 bases, with 14 bases separating them. The CDR3 is CASSLNEGWGETQYF. The CDR3 bases are TGTGCCAGCAGCTTAAATGAGGGATGGGGAGAGACCCAGTACTTC.

This chain joins TRBV5-6 and TRBJ2-3; no reliable D call. This CDR3 is built from 12 residues. Germline CDR1 SGHDT, CDR2 YYEEEE. V lost 4 bases and J lost 6, with 9 bases in between. CDR3 amino acids: CASSRMPDTQYF. For the CDR3, the DNA is TGTGCCAGCAGCCGGATGCCCGATACGCAGTATTTT.

This clonotype was seen at least ten times. This rearrangement joins TRBV2 to TRBJ2-5; TRBD1 matches at 10 bases. The CDR3 sequence is 14 residues long. Looked up from germline, CDR1 is SNHLY and CDR2 is FYNNEI. Losses at the gene ends were 5 bases for V and 6 bases for J; bases not matched to a gene: 6. The CDR3 nucleotides are TGTGCCAGCAGTTCCGACAGGGGGCGGCAGACCCAGTACTTC. This gives the protein CASSSDRGRQTQYF.

This chain joins TRBV18 and TRBJ2-6; possibly TRBD2 for D (6 bases). The CDR3 is 18 residues long. Looked up from germline, CDR1 is KGHSH and CDR2 is LQKENI. V was pared by 3 bases and J by 2 bases, with 17 bases between. CDR3 protein: CASSPSVLAGTGANVLTF. DNA for the CDR3: TGTGCCAGCTCACCCAGTGTGCTCGCGGGAACTGGGGCCAACGTCCTGACTTTC.

V usage is TRBV12-3 or TRBV12-4 and J usage is TRBJ2-1; TRBD1 might be the D (6 bases). Between the trimmed V and J ends, which lost 6 bases and 6 bases, there was a span of 18 bases. The CDR3 is made up of 15 amino acids. CDR3 loop: CASSQHELGGNEQFF. The DNA of the CDR3 is TGTGCCAGCAGCCAACACGAGCTAGGGGGCAATGAGCAGTTCTTC.

The rearrangement links TRBV11-2 to TRBJ2-2; 7 bases map to TRBD2. CDR1 SGHAT and CDR2 FQNNGV come from the germline V gene. Unmatched junction bases numbered 6, after V lost 1 base and J lost 4 bases. The CDR3 contains 16 residues. This CDR3 is CASSLGAGVPTGELFF. CDR3 coding DNA: TGTGCCAGCAGCTTAGGGGCGGGAGTCCCCACCGGGGAGCTGTTTTTT.

This clonotype was picked up one time. The genes are TRBV20-1 and TRBJ1-4, with D possibly TRBD1 on 6 matching bases. Germline V gives CDR1 DFQATT, CDR2 SNEGSKA (reference sequence). With 0 bases removed from V and 8 bases from J, the gap between germline ends came to 13 bases. There are 14 residues in the CDR3. The CDR3 DNA follows: TGCAGTGCTAGAGAAGAGGGGGGTCAGGAAAAACTGTTTTTT. This encodes CSAREEGGQEKLFF.

This clonotype occurred a few times. The chain has TRBV20-1 and TRBJ1-5; D is unclear. The germline gives CDR1 DFQATT, CDR2 SNEGSKA (reference sequence). There are 13 residues in the CDR3. Trimming pared 0 bases from V and 9 bases from J, leaving 12 bases between. This CDR3 reads CSARDRVIGPQHF. CDR3 sequence (DNA): TGCAGTGCTAGAGATCGGGTTATAGGGCCCCAGCATTTT.

The chain has TRBV29-1 and TRBJ2-3; D remains ambiguous. The ends were cut back, 2 bases at V and 2 bases at J, with 11 bases in the middle. The CDR3 spans 14 residues. The germline V gene encodes CDR1 SQVTM and CDR2 ANQGSEA. CDR3 DNA: TGCAGCGTTGAATATGTTAGTGACACAGATACGCAGTATTTT. It is translated as CSVEYVSDTDTQYF.

This clonotype was seen at least ten times. The rearrangement uses TRBV20-1 and TRBJ2-5; D not resolved. CDR3 size: 12 residues. V was clipped by 1 base and J by 5 bases, with 8 bases between them. Per the germline V gene, CDR1 is DFQATT and CDR2 is SNEGSKA (reference sequence). The CDR3, as DNA: TGCAGTGCTAGAGGTCCCGCGGAGACCCAGTACTTC. It codes for CSARGPAETQYF.

The sample holds many counts of this clonotype. The V call is TRBV6-2 or TRBV6-3, the J call TRBJ2-1; D ambiguous. The germline V gene has CDR1 MNHEY and CDR2 SVGEGT. Between the trimmed V and J ends, which lost 7 bases and 6 bases, there was a span of 13 bases. This CDR3 has 13 amino acids. Written as DNA, the CDR3 is TGTGCCAGCAAATCTCTCGTAAGCAATGAGCAGTTCTTC. Encoded protein: CASKSLVSNEQFF.

This clonotype was seen at least ten times. V gene TRBV28 combines with J gene TRBJ2-1; 7 bases agree with TRBD2. The CDR3 has 14 amino acids. Trimming took 2 bases from V and 9 from J; bases not matched to a gene: 7. Germline-derived CDR1 and CDR2 are MDHEN and SYDVKM. CDR3 bases: TGTGCCAGCAGTTTAAAGGGAGGGGTGGCTGAGCAGTTCTTC. Encoded protein: CASSLKGGVAEQFF. Complete variable domain (other parts from reference TRBV28 and TRBJ2-1): DVKVTQSSRYLVKRTGEKVFLECVQDMDHENMFWYRQDPGLGLRLIYFSYDVKMKEKGDIPEGYSVSREKKERFSLILESASTNQTSMYLCASSLKGGVAEQFFGPGTRLTVL.

This clonotype was seen a handful of times. The rearrangement uses TRBV19 and TRBJ1-2; D is undetermined. Germline CDR1 is LNHDA and CDR2 is SQIVND (reference sequence). V was cut by 2 bases and J by 1 base, with 8 bases left in between. The CDR3 extends over 14 amino acids. The CDR3 reads CASSISESNYGYTF. CDR3 DNA sequence: TGTGCCAGTAGTATATCGGAGAGTAACTATGGCTACACCTTC.

In its sample, this clonotype was seen many times. The J gene is TRBJ1-4, the V gene TRBV28; a possible D gene is TRBD1 (6 bases). Trimming cost V 6 bases and J 5 bases, with 13 bases left between them. The length of the CDR3 is 14 residues. Germline V gene data show CDR1 as MDHEN and CDR2 as SYDVKM. The CDR3 DNA is TGTGCCAGCAGCCCCGGAGGACAGAATGAAAAACTGTTTTTT. Translated, it gives CASSPGGQNEKLFF.

This chain connects TRBV27 to TRBJ2-7; 12 nucleotides match TRBD2. Germline lookup yields CDR1 MNHEY and CDR2 SMNVEV (reference sequence). This CDR3 is 15 amino acids long. The V segment lost 6 bases and the J segment 4 bases; nucleotides outside the gene matches: 7. This CDR3 is CASSMGTSGLYEQYF. In DNA, the CDR3 is TGTGCCAGCAGCATGGGGACTAGCGGGTTGTACGAGCAGTACTTC.

There are a few counts of this clonotype. The chain has TRBV5-5 and TRBJ2-6; weak D call: TRBD1 (5 bases). This CDR3 is 16 amino acids long. V lost 4 bases and J lost 0, with 11 bases in between. Germline V lookup: CDR1 SGHKS, CDR2 YYEKEE (reference sequence). CDR3 loop: CASSEQGFSGANVLTF. The CDR3 nucleotides are TGTGCCAGCAGCGAGCAGGGTTTCTCTGGGGCCAACGTCCTGACTTTC.

This clonotype occurred many times. The rearrangement joins TRBV12-5 to TRBJ2-1, with D tentatively TRBD2 (6 bases). V dropped 1 base and J dropped 9 bases, with 16 bases sitting between them. CDR1 is LGHNT and CDR2 is FRNRAP in the germline V gene. The CDR3 has 15 residues. The CDR3 loop is CASGLEPGLGSEQFF. The CDR3 DNA sequence: TGTGCTAGTGGTTTGGAACCGGGACTGGGGAGTGAGCAGTTCTTC.

This chain joins TRBV5-1 and TRBJ2-5; possibly TRBD1 for D (5 bases). V was trimmed by 0 bases and J by 0 bases, leaving 15 bases between them. Germline V CDR1 and CDR2: SGHRS, YFSETQ. The CDR3 is 17 residues long. The CDR3 nucleotides are TGCGCCAGCAGCTTGGTTCCGGCAGGGAAGAACCAAGAGACCCAGTACTTC. As protein: CASSLVPAGKNQETQYF.